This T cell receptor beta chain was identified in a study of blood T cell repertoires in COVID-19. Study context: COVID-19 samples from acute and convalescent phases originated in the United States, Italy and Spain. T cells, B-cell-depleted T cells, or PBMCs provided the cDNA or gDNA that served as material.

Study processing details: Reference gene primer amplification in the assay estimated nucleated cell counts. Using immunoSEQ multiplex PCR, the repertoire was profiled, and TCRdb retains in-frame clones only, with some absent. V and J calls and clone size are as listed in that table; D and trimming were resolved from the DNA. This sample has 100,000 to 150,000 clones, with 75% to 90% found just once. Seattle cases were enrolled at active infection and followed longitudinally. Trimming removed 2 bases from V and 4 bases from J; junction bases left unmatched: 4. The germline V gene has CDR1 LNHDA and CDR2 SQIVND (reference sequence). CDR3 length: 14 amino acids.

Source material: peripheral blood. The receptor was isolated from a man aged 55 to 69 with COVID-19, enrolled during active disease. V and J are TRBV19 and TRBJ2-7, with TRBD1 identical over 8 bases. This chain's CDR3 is CASSIQGAAYEQYF. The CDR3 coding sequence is TGTGCCAGTAGTATACAGGGGGCAGCGTACGAGCAGTACTTC.